The 10 T cell receptor beta chains below come from one sample, sequenced in a study of human T cells and chemical hapten exposure. The time point: patch test 2, 6 weeks after DPC sensitization. Sample treatment: therapeutic diphenylcyclopropenone sensitization with weekly scalp DPC. TCRdb independently ran MiXCR on the RACE reads; one entry per CDR3 protein. This sample yields about 96,000 distinct CDR3 sequences, of which 9.3% are seen a single time; 2% to 2.5% belongs to the top ten. The sequencing used whole blood, collected in connection with sensitization to the hapten diphenylcyclopropenone (DPC). The receptors derive from a woman aged 40-49 years with alopecia areata. Some clones in this sample may be carry-over from other donors' samples.

This clonotype was seen only a few times. V is TRBV24-1 and J is TRBJ2-3; a weak D match, TRBD1 (5 bases). Germline V gene sequence: CDR1 KGHDR, CDR2 SFDVKD. Trimming took 5 bases from V and 1 from J, leaving 6 bases between them. The length of the CDR3 is 13 residues. CDR3 loop: CATSVTGTDTQYF. CDR3 in DNA: TGTGCCACCAGTGTGACAGGCACAGATACGCAGTATTTT.

The chain joins TRBV11-2 to TRBJ2-3; a weak D match, TRBD2 (5 bases). CDR1 SGHAT and CDR2 FQNNGV come from the germline V gene. The CDR3 is 15 amino acids. The germline V and J ends were trimmed by 0 bases and 0 bases, with 7 bases remaining between them. The CDR3 DNA reads as TGTGCCAGCAGCTTAGATCCTAGCAGCACAGATACGCAGTATTTT. It specifies CASSLDPSSTDTQYF.

Turning to this clonotype: One end of the junction is discordant with germline, which a read error may explain. This chain links TRBV18 with TRBJ2-3; D uncertain. The germline gives CDR1 KGHSH, CDR2 LQKENI. The CDR3 consists of 14 residues. The CDR3 DNA follows: TGTACCAGCTCACCCGAGTACCGGGCAGATACGCAGTATTTT. Translated, it gives CTSSPEYRADTQYF.

This clonotype has a count of ten or more. V and J are TRBV24-1 and TRBJ1-5; perhaps TRBD1 as D (6 bases). CDR3 length: 15 residues. Germline V lookup: CDR1 KGHDR, CDR2 SFDVKD. The V end lost 5 bases, the J end lost 8 bases, and 18 bases lay between the germline ends. CDR3 amino acids: CATSAAGGAMEPQHF. The CDR3 nucleotides read TGTGCCACCAGTGCCGCGGGGGGCGCTATGGAGCCCCAGCATTTT.

Many counts were recorded for this clonotype. The V gene is TRBV19, the J gene TRBJ2-1, with unresolved D. Between the trimmed V and J ends, which lost 4 bases and 8 bases, there was a span of 6 bases. CDR3 size: 11 residues. Germline values: CDR1 LNHDA, CDR2 SQIVND (reference sequence). In DNA, the CDR3 is TGTGCCAGTAGTACCAGATATGAGCAGTTCTTC. Residues: CASSTRYEQFF.

This clonotype was counted many times. The CDR3 loop is CAWRGAIFSEAFF. As DNA, the CDR3 is TGTGCCTGGAGGGGGGCTATTTTCTCTGAAGCTTTCTTT. The chain carries TRBV30 and TRBJ1-1; tentatively, D is TRBD1 (6 bases). The V gene lost 3 bases and the J gene lost 6 bases, with 14 bases spanning the gap. There are 13 residues in the CDR3. Per the germline V gene, CDR1 is GTSNPN and CDR2 is SVGIG (reference sequence). Together with reference TRBV30 and TRBJ1-1, the CDR3 gives the full variable domain: SQTIHQWPATLVQPVGSPLSLECTVEGTSNPNLYWYRQAAGRGLQLLFYSVGIGQISSEVPQNLSASRPQDRQFILSSKKLLLSDSGFYLCAWRGAIFSEAFFGQGTRLTVV.

This clonotype was detected many times. The chain is built from TRBV2 and TRBJ1-4, with D unclear. The germline V gene encodes CDR1 SNHLY and CDR2 FYNNEI. Trimming shortened V by 2 bases and J by 3 bases, and 10 bases separated the two germline ends. The CDR3 spans 15 residues. The DNA of the CDR3 is TGTGCCAGCAGTGAATACCGGATCCCTAATGAAAAACTGTTTTTT. Its translation is CASSEYRIPNEKLFF.

The V gene is TRBV24-1, the J gene TRBJ1-4, with unresolved D. The CDR3 contains 15 residues. The germline V gene has CDR1 KGHDR and CDR2 SFDVKD. V lost 3 bases and J lost 3, with 10 bases in between. In DNA, the CDR3 is TGTGCCACCAGTGATGGCTACACCGCTAATGAAAAACTGTTTTTT. Translation gives CATSDGYTANEKLFF.

The chain recombines TRBV7-2 with TRBJ2-3; D not certain. Trimming removed 0 bases from V and 6 bases from J, with 10 bases in between. The CDR3 totals 14 residues. CDR1 and CDR2 from the germline V gene are SGHTA and FQGNSA. CDR3 region: CASSLALEPDTQYF. As DNA, the CDR3 is TGTGCCAGCAGCTTAGCGCTGGAACCGGATACGCAGTATTTT.

This clonotype has at least ten counts. V gene TRBV29-1 combines with J gene TRBJ2-7; no firm D call. Germline CDR1 reads SQVTM; CDR2 reads ANQGSEA. This CDR3 region has 13 residues. The ends were cut back, 6 bases at V and 4 bases at J, with 16 bases in the middle. The CDR3 loop is CSVLPTWGYEQYF. The CDR3 DNA is TGCAGCGTCCTCCCAACTTGGGGTTACGAGCAGTACTTC.